There are a few counts of the clone carrying this T cell receptor (beta chain). Its antigen is undetermined. V dropped 6 bases and J dropped 0; count of bases not matched to a gene: 5. CDR3 length equals 14 residues. Germline CDR1 is SQVTM and CDR2 is ANQGSEA. Both TRBC1 and TRBC2 were covered by a beta constant-region primer of two equimolar oligonucleotides. The ligated cDNA underwent four PCR rounds using SP2 and nested alpha and beta constant-region primers. Each CDR3 protein is one row after TCRdb ran MiXCR on the UMI-ligation and nested PCR reads. The sample lists over 110,000 distinct CDR3 sequences, 15% to 20% occurring once. The sample comes from a study of naive and memory T cell subsets. Study results and limitations: A few larger clonotypes appeared in naive repertoires, especially CD8, possibly memory cells re-expressing CD45RA.

Cells stained for CD3, CD4, CD8, CD45RA, CD27 and viability were sorted into four CD45RA/CD27 subsets. The sequencing sample was made of naive CD8+ T cells from blood. The V gene is TRBV29-1, the J gene TRBJ1-5, with TRBD1 identical over 7 bases. This TCR came from a human donor in good health. CDR3 amino acids: CSVITGDSNQPQHF. CDR3 sequence (DNA): TGCAGCGTCATCACAGGGGATAGCAATCAGCCCCAGCATTTT. Full variable domain (rest looked up from reference TRBV29-1 and TRBJ1-5): SAVISQKPSRDICQRGTSLTIQCQVDSQVTMMFWYRQQPGQSLTLIATANQGSEATYESGFVIDKFPISRPNLTFSTLTVSNMSPEDSSIYLCSVITGDSNQPQHFGDGTRLSIL.